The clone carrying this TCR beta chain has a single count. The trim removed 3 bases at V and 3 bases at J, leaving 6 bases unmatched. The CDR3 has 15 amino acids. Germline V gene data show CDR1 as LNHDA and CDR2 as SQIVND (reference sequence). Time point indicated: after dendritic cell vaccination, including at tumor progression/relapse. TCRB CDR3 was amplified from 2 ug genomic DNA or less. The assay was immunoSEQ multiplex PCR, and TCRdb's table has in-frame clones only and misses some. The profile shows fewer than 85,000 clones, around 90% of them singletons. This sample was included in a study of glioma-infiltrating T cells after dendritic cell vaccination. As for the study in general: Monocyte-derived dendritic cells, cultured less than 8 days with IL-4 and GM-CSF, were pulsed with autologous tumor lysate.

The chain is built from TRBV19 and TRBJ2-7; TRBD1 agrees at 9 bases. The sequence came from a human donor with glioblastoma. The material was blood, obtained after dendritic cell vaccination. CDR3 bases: TGTGCCAGTAGTATCGCCACAGGGGGCGACTACGAGCAGTACTTC. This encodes CASSIATGGDYEQYF.